These T cell receptor beta chains were read from a single sample in a study of blood T cell repertoires in COVID-19. Assay: immunoSEQ multiplex PCR; the TCRdb copy retains only in-frame clones and omits some. The data hold 300,000 to 400,000 clones, with about nine tenths observed a single time. Sequenced sample: peripheral blood. These receptors were collected from a woman in her 30s with COVID-19, enrolled during active disease. CDR3s include the opening cysteine and the closing phenylalanine or tryptophan. Each record gives: clone size, V gene, D gene, J gene, CDR3 DNA, CDR3 protein. D genes are given only for firm matches. Only some rows state a clone size, as once, few, many or a class for expanded clones.

once,TRBV4-1,TRBD1,TRBJ1-1,TGCGCCAGCAGCTACAGACAGGGTGGCGTCGAGGAAGCTTTCTTT,CASSYRQGGVEEAFF
NA,TRBV28,NA,TRBJ2-3,TGTGCCAGCAGCCCAGGGCACGGCCCGCCAGATACGCAGTATTTT,CASSPGHGPPDTQYF
NA,TRBV5-1,NA,TRBJ2-1,TGCGCCAGCAGCTTGGAGGGCCGGGGTGAGCAGTTCTTC,CASSLEGRGEQFF
once,TRBV28,TRBD1,TRBJ1-1,TGTGCCAGCAGTTTATTAGGGGGACAGGGTAAAAACACTGAAGCTTTCTTT,CASSLLGGQGKNTEAFF
NA,TRBV4-1,NA,TRBJ1-1,TGCGCCAGCAGCCAAATGACAGCGAACACTGAAGCTTTCTTT,CASSQMTANTEAFF
NA,TRBV5-4,TRBD1,TRBJ1-2,TGTGCCAGCAGCTACGGACAGGGGAGCCCCCGCGTCTATGGCTACACCTTC,CASSYGQGSPRVYGYTF
NA,TRBV28,TRBD2,TRBJ2-5,TGTGCCACCGATATTGGGCTAGCGGGAGCAGAGACCCAGTACTTC,CATDIGLAGAETQYF
few,TRBV7-9,NA,TRBJ1-2,TGTGCCAGCAGCTTAGGTCATTTACAGGGCCAAACTTTCTTC,CASSLGHLQGQTFF
NA,TRBV19,TRBD1,TRBJ1-1,TGTGCCGTCTCCGGGACAGGGGGCTTTTTGATGAACACTGAAGCTTTCTTT,CAVSGTGGFLMNTEAFF
NA,TRBV6-5,NA,TRBJ2-2,TGTGCCAGCAGTTACTCGAGACAGTTAGCCGGGGAGCTGTTTTTT,CASSYSRQLAGELFF
NA,TRBV3-1/TRBV3-2,TRBD1,TRBJ1-1,TGTGCCAGCAGGCCAGGGGGCATGAGCACTGAAGCTTTCTTT,CASRPGGMSTEAFF
NA,TRBV6-1,NA,TRBJ1-5,TGTGCCAGCAGTGCGAGAGGACAGTTAAGCAAAGGAAGCAATCAGCCCCAGCATTTT,CASSARGQLSKGSNQPQHF
once,TRBV6-5,NA,TRBJ1-2,TGTGCCAGCAGTCCTCGGGAGCAGGCCGGCTACACCTTC,CASSPREQAGYTF
NA,TRBV18,NA,TRBJ1-1,TGTGCCAGCTCACCAGATGGGGCTAACACTGAAGCTTTCTTT,CASSPDGANTEAFF
NA,TRBV30,NA,TRBJ1-5,TGTGCCTGGAGTGTCGTGGGGGCGGCCCAGCCCCAGCATTTT,CAWSVVGAAQPQHF
NA,TRBV19,TRBD1,TRBJ2-5,TGTGCCAGTAGTATGGGACAGGGGGCGCCTCAAGAGACCCAGTACTTC,CASSMGQGAPQETQYF
NA,TRBV9,TRBD2,TRBJ2-1,TGTGCCAGCAGCGTAGGACTAGCGAGCTCCTACAATGAGCAGTTCTTC,CASSVGLASSYNEQFF
NA,TRBV9,TRBD1,TRBJ1-2,TGTGCCAGCTCCACAACAGGGGGCCGCTACACCTTC,CASSTTGGRYTF
NA,TRBV30,NA,TRBJ1-1,TGTGCCTGGAGCGACGGGATCCGTGAAGCTTTCTTT,CAWSDGIREAFF
NA,TRBV24-1,NA,TRBJ2-2,TGTGCCACCAGTGATTTGGCAGGGGCCACCGGGGAGCTGTTTTTT,CATSDLAGATGELFF
NA,TRBV29-1,NA,TRBJ1-1,TGCAGCGTCCTCCTCGGGACTGCCGAAGCTTTCTTT,CSVLLGTAEAFF
NA,TRBV2,NA,TRBJ2-7,TGTGCCAGCAGACCCACCGGGACACCTTACGAGCAGTACTTC,CASRPTGTPYEQYF
NA,TRBV19,NA,TRBJ1-5,TGTGCCAGTAATGGGGGGACGGTTTATAGCAATCAGCCCCAGCATTTT,CASNGGTVYSNQPQHF
once,TRBV6-5,NA,TRBJ2-2,TGTGCCAGCTTTGGAGGGAACACCGGGGAGCTGTTTTTT,CASFGGNTGELFF
NA,TRBV6-5,TRBD2,TRBJ2-1,TGTGCCAGCCGCCGGGGACTAGCGAACAATGAGCAGTTCTTC,CASRRGLANNEQFF
NA,TRBV5-1,NA,TRBJ1-4,TGCGCCAGCAGCTTGGTAGCGGGGACTAATGAAAAACTGTTTTTT,CASSLVAGTNEKLFF
few,TRBV10-3,TRBD2,TRBJ2-5,TGTGCCATTTCGACTAGCGTGGAGACCCAGTACTTC,CAISTSVETQYF
NA,TRBV30,NA,TRBJ1-2,TGTGCCTGGAGTGTAAGCAGGGAGGATGGCTACACCTTC,CAWSVSREDGYTF
few,TRBV5-1,TRBD1,TRBJ1-1,TGCGCCAGCAGCCCCGGACAGGGGAACACTGAAGCTTTCTTT,CASSPGQGNTEAFF
NA,TRBV30,TRBD2,TRBJ2-1,TGTGCCTGGAGTGTCCTTCCTAGCGGGAGTGGGAATGAGCAGTTCTTC,CAWSVLPSGSGNEQFF